This passage covers 26 T cell receptor beta chains from one sample sequenced in a study of shared clonotypes between healthy human individuals. The naive CD8 subset, CD45RO-negative cells positively selected for CCR7, excluded terminally differentiated effector memory CD45RA+ cells. Profiling relied on immunoSEQ multiplex PCR, and the TCRdb table lists in-frame clones only, not all of them. The sample includes approximately 840,000 clones, just over 95% of them seen just once. The sample taken for sequencing was naive CD8+ T cells sorted from blood. The origin of the receptors is a man aged 25 to 40 in good health.

The chain uses TRBV27 and TRBJ1-1, with no clear D. Trimming took 6 bases from V and 8 from J, leaving 19 bases between them. The germline V gene has CDR1 MNHEY and CDR2 SMNVEV (reference sequence). The CDR3 sequence is 14 residues long. The CDR3 coding sequence is TGTGCCAGCAGCCCAGGAGGTCTCATGACCGAAGCTTTCTTT. It is translated as CASSPGGLMTEAFF.

The chain has TRBV5-1 and TRBJ1-1; the match to TRBD1 covers 7 bases. The CDR3 has 16 residues. In germline, CDR1 is SGHRS, CDR2 YFSETQ. V gave up 5 bases and J gave up 5 bases; unmatched junction bases: 15. The CDR3 is CASRIIGQAQGTEAFF. The CDR3 nucleotides are TGCGCCAGCAGGATAATCGGACAGGCCCAGGGGACTGAAGCTTTCTTT. The full variable domain, its missing parts supplied by reference TRBV5-1 and TRBJ1-1, is KAGVTQTPRYLIKTRGQQVTLSCSPISGHRSVSWYQQTPGQGLQFLFEYFSETQRNKGNFPGRFSGRQFSNSRSEMNVSTLELGDSALYLCASRIIGQAQGTEAFFGQGTRLTVV.

The gene calls are TRBV4-1 and TRBJ1-2; perhaps TRBD1 as D (5 bases). Germline V gene data show CDR1 as MGHRA and CDR2 as YSYEKL. V lost 4 bases to trimming and J lost 3 bases, with 15 bases between them. The length of the CDR3 is 15 residues. The CDR3 region is CASSPLGGYDYGYTF. CDR3 in DNA: TGCGCCAGCAGCCCCTTGGGGGGGTACGACTATGGCTACACCTTC.

This chain links TRBV13 with TRBJ2-7, with 9 positions matching TRBD1. Germline V CDR1 and CDR2: PRHDT, FYEKMQ (reference sequence). V lost 4 bases to trimming and J lost 1 base; unmatched junction nucleotides: 2. The CDR3 has 14 residues. CDR3 amino acids: CASSSDRGSYEQYF. CDR3 nucleotide sequence: TGTGCCAGCAGCTCGGACAGGGGATCCTACGAGCAGTACTTC. The full variable domain, in which reference TRBV13 and TRBJ2-7 provide the parts outside the CDR3, is AAGVIQSPRHLIKEKRETATLKCYPIPRHDTVYWYQQGPGQDPQFLISFYEKMQSDKGSIPDRFSAQQFSDYHSELNMSSLELGDSALYFCASSSDRGSYEQYFGPGTRLTVT.

The J gene is TRBJ2-1, the V gene TRBV5-4, with TRBD2 matching 10 bases. The CDR3 spans 15 residues. Trimming removed 2 bases from V and 7 bases from J; junction bases left unmatched: 6. Germline V lookup: CDR1 SGHNT, CDR2 YYREEE (reference sequence). DNA for the CDR3: TGTGCCAGCAGCTTTATAGCGGGAGGCCGAAATGAGCAGTTCTTC. Residues: CASSFIAGGRNEQFF.

The genes are TRBV27 and TRBJ2-2, with TRBD2 identical over 12 bases. The V gene's germline CDR1 is MNHEY and CDR2 SMNVEV (reference sequence). The CDR3 covers 14 residues. Trimming took 8 bases from V and 7 from J; bases not matched to a gene: 5. CDR3 coding DNA: TGTGCCAGCGGTCTAGCGGGAGGGCGCGGGGAGCTGTTTTTT. It translates to CASGLAGGRGELFF.

This chain joins TRBV7-9 and TRBJ2-3, with 8 nucleotides matching TRBD2. V was clipped by 7 bases and J by 2 bases; unmatched bases: 5. The CDR3 loop spans 14 amino acids. Germline-derived CDR1 and CDR2 are SEHNR and FQNEAQ (reference sequence). CDR3 residues: CASTSSGFTDTQYF. DNA for the CDR3: TGTGCCAGCACCTCTAGCGGGTTCACAGATACGCAGTATTTT.

The rearrangement joins TRBV11-2 to TRBJ2-1, with TRBD2 identical over 7 bases. V lost 5 bases to trimming and J lost 8 bases; unmatched junction nucleotides: 9. This CDR3 has 14 residues. Germline CDR1 is SGHAT and CDR2 is FQNNGV. The CDR3 is CASSLRGRGDEQFF. CDR3 bases: TGTGCCAGCAGCCTCCGCGGGAGAGGGGATGAGCAGTTCTTC.

This chain joins TRBV4-1 and TRBJ2-7, with 7 bases that match TRBD1. J was trimmed by 0 bases and V by 1 base; bases with no gene match: 6. CDR3 length equals 16 residues. The germline V gene has CDR1 MGHRA and CDR2 YSYEKL. The chain's CDR3 is CASSQVGTASSYEQYF. The CDR3 nucleotides are TGCGCCAGCAGCCAAGTTGGGACAGCAAGCTCCTACGAGCAGTACTTC.

CDR3 nucleotides: TGTGCCAGCACGTCGACAGGGGAAGGAGAGACCCAGTACTTC. Its translation: CASTSTGEGETQYF. The chain recombines TRBV28 with TRBJ2-5; 8 bases are a match to TRBD1. CDR1 is MDHEN and CDR2 is SYDVKM in the germline V gene. The length of the CDR3 is 14 residues. With 7 bases clipped from V and 4 bases from J, the junction kept 8 bases outside the gene matches.

The rearrangement uses TRBV11-2 and TRBJ1-4; D not certain. Per germline, CDR1 SGHAT and CDR2 FQNNGV. CDR3 size: 14 residues. V gave up 4 bases and J gave up 8 bases, with 14 bases separating them. The CDR3 here is CASSSAASGEKLFF. CDR3 coding DNA: TGTGCCAGCAGCTCAGCGGCCTCAGGAGAAAAACTGTTTTTT.

This chain uses TRBV29-1 with TRBJ2-7, with 7 positions matching TRBD2. This CDR3 spans 15 amino acids. J lost 2 bases, V lost 3 bases, and 10 bases had no gene match. Per the germline V gene, CDR1 is SQVTM and CDR2 is ANQGSEA. Here the CDR3 DNA reads TGCAGCGTTGAGGACGCGGAGCGGGGTCCCTACGAGCAGTACTTC. This translates into CSVEDAERGPYEQYF.

The chain employs TRBV4-1 and TRBJ2-1; D not resolved. V dropped 1 base and J dropped 10 bases, with 11 bases sitting between them. This CDR3 spans 13 amino acids. The V gene's germline CDR1 is MGHRA and CDR2 YSYEKL. Here the CDR3 DNA reads TGCGCCAGCAGCCAAGGGGGTTGGCAAGAGCAGTTCTTC. Residues: CASSQGGWQEQFF.

The chain uses TRBV19 and TRBJ1-5; TRBD1 matches 9 bases. J gave up 0 bases and V 10 bases, and 13 bases lay outside the gene matches. Germline V CDR1 and CDR2: LNHDA, SQIVND (reference sequence). The CDR3 contains 17 residues. CDR3 DNA: TGTGCCACCTTCCCCTTTAGGACAGGGGCTAGCAATCAGCCCCAGCATTTT. Protein sequence: CATFPFRTGASNQPQHF.

CDR3 sequence (DNA): TGTGCCACCAGTTTGTTTAGCGGGAGAACAGATACGCAGTATTTT. The encoded protein is CATSLFSGRTDTQYF. The gene calls are TRBV15 and TRBJ2-3, with 9 bases fitting TRBD2. V shed 6 bases and J 3 bases; nucleotides not matched to a gene: 7. Per the germline V gene, CDR1 is LNHNV and CDR2 is YYDKDF (reference sequence). This CDR3 contains 15 residues. Combining the CDR3 with reference TRBV15 and TRBJ2-3 gives the whole variable domain DAMVIQNPRYQVTQFGKPVTLSCSQTLNHNVMYWYQQKSSQAPKLLFHYYDKDFNNEADTPDNFQSRRPNTSFCFLDIRSPGLGDTAMYLCATSLFSGRTDTQYFGPGTRLTVL.

The chain carries TRBV27 and TRBJ1-2; D not resolved. Germline V CDR1 and CDR2: MNHEY, SMNVEV (reference sequence). CDR3 length equals 14 residues. V lost 8 bases and J lost 2, with 15 bases in between. The CDR3 is CASGLSGRNYGYTF. CDR3 DNA sequence: TGTGCCAGCGGGCTCTCCGGCCGCAACTATGGCTACACCTTC.

J is TRBJ2-3 and V is TRBV5-1; D uncertain. CDR3 size: 15 residues. Germline-derived CDR1 and CDR2 are SGHRS and YFSETQ. The germline V and J ends were trimmed by 0 bases and 2 bases, with 10 bases remaining between them. CDR3 DNA: TGCGCCAGCAGCTTGGGCGGATACCTCACAGATACGCAGTATTTT. Translating it yields CASSLGGYLTDTQYF.

This sequence joins TRBV27 and TRBJ1-1; TRBD1 matches at 8 bases. CDR3 size: 14 residues. The germline V gene encodes CDR1 MNHEY and CDR2 SMNVEV (reference sequence). V lost 7 bases to trimming and J lost 1 base; unmatched junction nucleotides: 5. The CDR3: CASMHRGTNTEAFF. CDR3 sequence (DNA): TGTGCCAGCATGCACAGGGGGACGAACACTGAAGCTTTCTTT.

The V call is TRBV11-3, the J call TRBJ2-3; TRBD2 matches at 9 bases. The germline V gene encodes CDR1 SGHNT and CDR2 YENEEA. The CDR3 contains 16 residues. V was clipped by 3 bases and J by 6 bases; unmatched bases: 10. CDR3 region: CASSFRAGGPGDTQYF. The CDR3 bases are TGTGCCAGCAGCTTTAGGGCGGGAGGGCCGGGTGATACGCAGTATTTT.

CDR3 bases: TGTGCTAGTGGTTTGGACAGGGCTCTCTACAATGAGCAGTTCTTC. Translated, it gives CASGLDRALYNEQFF. The V gene is TRBV12-5, the J gene TRBJ2-1; D might be TRBD1 (6 bases). Germline lookup yields CDR1 LGHNT and CDR2 FRNRAP. The CDR3 runs to 15 residues. The germline V and J ends were trimmed by 1 base and 3 bases, with 10 bases remaining between them.

On this clone: Compared with germline, one end of the junction differs, possibly owing to a read error. This chain links TRBV19 with TRBJ1-1; D unresolved. The CDR3 spans 15 residues. The germline V gene has CDR1 LNHDA and CDR2 SQIVND (reference sequence). This CDR3 reads CASSILIQRNTEAFF. CDR3 sequence (DNA): TGTGCCAGTAGTATTCTCATACAGAGGAACACTGAGGCTTTCTTT.

The rearrangement joins TRBV29-1 to TRBJ2-1; maybe TRBD1 (6 bases). Germline V gives CDR1 SQVTM, CDR2 ANQGSEA. This CDR3 comprises 14 residues. V was cut by 7 bases and J by 4 bases, with 17 bases left in between. CDR3: CSGLDLGAYNEQFF. Here the CDR3 DNA reads TGCAGCGGCCTGGACTTGGGGGCTTACAATGAGCAGTTCTTC.

The chain carries TRBV29-1 and TRBJ2-3; the match to TRBD1 covers 11 bases. Germline CDR1 is SQVTM and CDR2 is ANQGSEA. The CDR3 totals 15 residues. With 3 bases clipped from V and 4 bases from J, the junction kept 6 bases outside the gene matches. The CDR3 reads CSVDPGQGGADTQYF. CDR3 nucleotides: TGCAGCGTTGATCCGGGACAGGGGGGCGCAGATACGCAGTATTTT.

This sequence joins TRBV6-1 and TRBJ1-2, with a weak D call TRBD1 (6 bases). The V and J ends lost 3 bases and 8 bases respectively, with 22 bases between them. Germline lookup yields CDR1 MNHNS and CDR2 SASEGT. This CDR3 spans 16 amino acids. The CDR3 reads CASSDRQAPLAFGYTF. The CDR3 region has the DNA TGTGCCAGCAGTGATCGACAGGCCCCTCTCGCTTTCGGCTACACCTTC.

This clone appeared a single time. This rearrangement joins TRBV29-1 to TRBJ2-3; 9 positions agree with TRBD1. Per the germline V gene, CDR1 is SQVTM and CDR2 is ANQGSEA. V trimming: 5 bases; J trimming: 6 bases; junction bases outside the gene matches: 9. The CDR3 sequence is 14 residues long. CDR3 amino acids: CSVSAGQGRDTQYF. The DNA for the CDR3 is TGCAGCGTTTCTGCGGGACAGGGTAGGGATACGCAGTATTTT.

CDR3 sequence reads: CASSVTAGLSYNEQFF. The CDR3, as DNA: TGTGCCAGCAGTGTCACGGCGGGACTCTCCTACAATGAGCAGTTCTTC. The chain carries TRBV27 and TRBJ2-1; maybe TRBD2 (6 bases). The CDR3 sequence is 16 residues long. Trimming took 5 bases from V and 0 from J, leaving 14 bases between them. Looked up from germline, CDR1 is MNHEY and CDR2 is SMNVEV (reference sequence).